The present T cell receptor beta chain was sequenced within a study of T cells in localized non-small cell lung cancer. Study outcomes and limitations: In adjacent lung, a median around 52 of the top 100 tumor clones were found. Uninvolved adjacent lung showed peak T cell clonality, exceeding tumor. Elevated circulating T cell density in blood was associated with longer overall survival.

Sequencing used immunoSEQ multiplex PCR; TCRdb keeps in-frame clones, though not all of them. The sample holds some 15,000 clones, more than 75% seen once. On this clone itself: Its antigen is unidentified.

CDR3 size: 16 residues. Germline loops: CDR1 LNHDA, CDR2 SQIVND (reference sequence). J lost 7 bases, V lost 4 bases, and 8 bases had no gene match. The chain carries TRBV19 and TRBJ2-1, with 12 bases aligning to TRBD1. Sample: peripheral blood mononuclear cells, taken before any cancer treatment. This TCR was recovered from a male donor at least 60 years old with stage II lung adenocarcinoma. In DNA form, the CDR3 reads TGTGCCAGTAGTACACTTAGGGGACAGGGGGCTAATGAGCAGTTCTTC. Its translation is CASSTLRGQGANEQFF. Full variable domain (outside the CDR3, taken from reference TRBV19 and TRBJ2-1): DGGITQSPKYLFRKEGQNVTLSCEQNLNHDAMYWYRQDPGQGLRLIYYSQIVNDFQKGDIAEGYSVSREKKESFPLTVTSAQKNPTAFYLCASSTLRGQGANEQFFGPGTRLTVL.